Following are 2 T cell receptor beta chains from one sample sequenced in a study of blood T cell repertoires in COVID-19. Only in-frame clones appear in the TCRdb table, and some are missing; sequencing was by immunoSEQ multiplex PCR. Of about 83,000 clones in the sample, around 87% were seen once. The sample consisted of peripheral blood. The source of these receptors is a man of 80 years or more with active or convalescent COVID-19.

The chain couples TRBV14 to TRBJ2-1; 8 nucleotides agree with TRBD2. Germline CDR1 SGHDN, CDR2 FVKESK. After removal of 1 base from V and 9 bases from J, the junction contained 14 bases not matched to a gene. This CDR3 region has 17 residues. This CDR3 is CASSQGIRGGRSSEQFF. The CDR3 DNA reads TGTGCCAGCAGCCAAGGGATCCGGGGGGGCAGGTCTAGTGAGCAGTTCTTC.

This rearrangement joins TRBV7-8 to TRBJ1-2; 8 bases are a match to TRBD1. V was clipped by 4 bases and J by 5 bases; unmatched bases: 3. Germline assignment: CDR1 SGHVS and CDR2 FQNEAQ. This CDR3 has 13 amino acids. CDR3 coding DNA: TGTGCCAGCAGCTGGACAGGGAAGTATGGCTACACCTTC. Protein: CASSWTGKYGYTF.